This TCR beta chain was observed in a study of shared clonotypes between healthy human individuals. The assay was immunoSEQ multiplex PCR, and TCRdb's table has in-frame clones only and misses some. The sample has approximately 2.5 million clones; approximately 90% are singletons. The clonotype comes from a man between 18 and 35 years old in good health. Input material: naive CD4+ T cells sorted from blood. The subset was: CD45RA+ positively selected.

The CDR3: CAKSGTSGRALLTGELFF. Written as DNA, the CDR3 is TGTGCCAAGTCCGGGACTAGCGGGAGGGCCTTACTTACCGGGGAGCTGTTTTTT. The chain combines TRBV10-3 with TRBJ2-2, with TRBD2 identical over 16 bases. The V segment lost 10 bases and the J segment 5 bases; nucleotides outside the gene matches: 13. Germline-derived CDR1 and CDR2 are ENHRY and SYGVKD. This CDR3 is 18 amino acids long.